This T cell receptor (beta chain) was profiled in a study of cytomegalovirus exposure and HLA in healthy donors. The CDR3 consists of 14 residues. With 6 bases removed from V and 1 base from J, the gap between germline ends came to 13 bases. Germline loops: CDR1 SGHRS, CDR2 YFSETQ. Use of 60 Vbeta and 13 Jbeta primers characterized the PCR. The data were produced by immunoSEQ multiplex PCR, yet TCRdb's version contains in-frame clones alone and is incomplete. The sample lists roughly 110,000 clones, 81% occurring once. The chain joins TRBV5-1 to TRBJ1-1, with D perhaps TRBD1 (5 bases). This receptor was obtained from a young man in good health and CMV-seronegative. The sequenced sample was PBMCs. CDR3 bases: TGCGCCAGCACCATAGTTACAGGGAACACTGAAGCTTTCTTT. Amino acids: CASTIVTGNTEAFF.